This TCR beta chain was identified in a study of CD8+CD57+ T cells in acquired aplastic anemia. Profiles of TCR beta VDJ and CDR3 were generated from a genomic DNA template. TCRdb processed the reads anew with MiXCR; each CDR3 protein has one entry. The data contain a few hundred thousand distinct CDR3 sequences, about 56% of them singletons. V lost 8 bases to trimming and J lost 0 bases, with 9 bases between them. In germline, CDR1 is KGHDR, CDR2 SFDVKD. The CDR3 is 14 residues long. General observations from the study: Researchers report that around 31 CD8+ CDR3 sequences appeared in both patients and controls. Patients showed no significant difference from controls in CD8+ Simpson's diversity.

Worth noting for this clonotype: Its antigen is unidentified.

This receptor was taken from a human donor with severe aplastic anemia or a healthy control (not recorded which). The sequenced sample was sorted CD4+, CD8+, or CD8+CD57+ T cells (not recorded which) from PBMCs. The V call is TRBV24-1, the J call TRBJ2-2; the D gene is possibly TRBD1 (6 bases). The CDR3 spells CATMDSPNTGELFF. The CDR3 DNA reads TGTGCCACCATGGACAGCCCGAACACCGGGGAGCTGTTTTTT.